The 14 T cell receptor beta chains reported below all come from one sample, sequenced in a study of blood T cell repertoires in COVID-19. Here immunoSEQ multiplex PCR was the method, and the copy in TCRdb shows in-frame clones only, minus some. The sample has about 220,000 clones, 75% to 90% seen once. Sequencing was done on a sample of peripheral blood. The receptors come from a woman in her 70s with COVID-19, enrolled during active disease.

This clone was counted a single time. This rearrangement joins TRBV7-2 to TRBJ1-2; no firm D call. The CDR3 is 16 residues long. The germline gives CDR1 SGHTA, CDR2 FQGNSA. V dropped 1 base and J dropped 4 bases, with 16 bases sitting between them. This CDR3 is CASSLDPPRTLYGYTF. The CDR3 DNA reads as TGTGCCAGCAGCTTAGACCCCCCCCGTACTCTCTATGGCTACACCTTC. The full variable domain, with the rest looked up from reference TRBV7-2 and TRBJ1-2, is GAGVSQSPSNKVTEKGKDVELRCDPISGHTALYWYRQSLGQGLEFLIYFQGNSAPDKSGLPSDRFSAERTGGSVSTLTIQRTQQEDSAVYLCASSLDPPRTLYGYTFGSGTRLTVV.

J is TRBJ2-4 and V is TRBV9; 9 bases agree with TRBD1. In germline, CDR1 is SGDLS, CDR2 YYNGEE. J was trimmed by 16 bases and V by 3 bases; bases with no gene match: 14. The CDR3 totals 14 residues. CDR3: CASSGSSRGTGQYF. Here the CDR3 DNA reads TGTGCCAGCAGCGGATCCTCCCGCGGGACAGGGCAATACTTC.

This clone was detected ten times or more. CDR3 loop: CASSLDPSGGYTF. CDR3 nucleotides: TGTGCCAGCAGTTTAGATCCGTCGGGAGGCTACACCTTC. V and J are TRBV12-3 or TRBV12-4 and TRBJ1-2; D ambiguous. The CDR3 runs to 13 residues. The V and J ends lost 1 base and 8 bases respectively, with 11 bases between them.

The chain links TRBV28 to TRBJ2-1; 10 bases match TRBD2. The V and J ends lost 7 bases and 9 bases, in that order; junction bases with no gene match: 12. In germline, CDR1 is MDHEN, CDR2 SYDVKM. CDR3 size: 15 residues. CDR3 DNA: TGTGCCAGCATTTCTAGTCTAGCGGGAGTTGGTGAGCAGTTCTTC. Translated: CASISSLAGVGEQFF.

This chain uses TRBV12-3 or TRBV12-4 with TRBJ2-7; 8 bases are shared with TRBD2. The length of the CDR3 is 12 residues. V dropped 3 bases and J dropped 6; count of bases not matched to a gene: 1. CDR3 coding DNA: TGTGCCAGCAGTTTCGGACTAGCCGAGCAGTACTTC. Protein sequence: CASSFGLAEQYF.

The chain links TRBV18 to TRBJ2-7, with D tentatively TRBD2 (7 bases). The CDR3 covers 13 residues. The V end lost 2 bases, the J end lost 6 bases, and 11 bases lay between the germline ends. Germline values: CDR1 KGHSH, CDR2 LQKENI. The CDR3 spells CASSPIAGAEQYF. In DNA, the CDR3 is TGTGCCAGCTCACCAATTGCGGGGGCCGAGCAGTACTTC.

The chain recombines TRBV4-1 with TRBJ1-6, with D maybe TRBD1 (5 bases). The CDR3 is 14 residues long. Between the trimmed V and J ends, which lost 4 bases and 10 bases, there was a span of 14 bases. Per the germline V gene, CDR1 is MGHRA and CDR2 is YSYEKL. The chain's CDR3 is CASSLGGEGSPLHF. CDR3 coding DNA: TGCGCCAGCAGCCTTGGGGGGGAGGGATCACCCCTCCACTTT.

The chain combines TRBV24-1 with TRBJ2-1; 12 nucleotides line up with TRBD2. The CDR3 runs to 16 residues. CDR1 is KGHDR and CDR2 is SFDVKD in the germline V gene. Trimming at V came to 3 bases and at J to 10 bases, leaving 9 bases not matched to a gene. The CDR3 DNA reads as TGTGCCACCAGTGATCCTCTAGCGGGAGGGCCCCGGGAGCAGTTCTTC. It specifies CATSDPLAGGPREQFF.

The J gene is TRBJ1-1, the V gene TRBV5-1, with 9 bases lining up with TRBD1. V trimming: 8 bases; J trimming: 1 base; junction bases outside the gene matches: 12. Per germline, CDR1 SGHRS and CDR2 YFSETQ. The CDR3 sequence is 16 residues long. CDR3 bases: TGCGCCAGTCAACCCGGAGGGACAGGGAAGAACACTGAAGCTTTCTTT. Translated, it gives CASQPGGTGKNTEAFF.

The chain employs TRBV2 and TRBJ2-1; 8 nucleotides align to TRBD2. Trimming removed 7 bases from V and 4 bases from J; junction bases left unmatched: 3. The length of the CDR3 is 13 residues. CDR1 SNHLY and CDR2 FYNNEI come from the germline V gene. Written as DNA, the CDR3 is TGTGCCAGCACCGGACTAGCTTACAATGAGCAGTTCTTC. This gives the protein CASTGLAYNEQFF.

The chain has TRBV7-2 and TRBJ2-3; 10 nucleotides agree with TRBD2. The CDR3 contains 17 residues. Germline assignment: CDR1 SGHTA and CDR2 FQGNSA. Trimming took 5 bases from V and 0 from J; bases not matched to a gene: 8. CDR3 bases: TGTGCCAGCAGCGTCGCCAGCGGGAGGGCCAGCACAGATACGCAGTATTTT. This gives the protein CASSVASGRASTDTQYF.

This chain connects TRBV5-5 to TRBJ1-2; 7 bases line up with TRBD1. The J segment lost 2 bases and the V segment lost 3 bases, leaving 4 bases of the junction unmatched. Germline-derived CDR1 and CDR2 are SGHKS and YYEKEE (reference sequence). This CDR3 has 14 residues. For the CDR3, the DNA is TGTGCCAGCAGCTCGGCACAGGGGAACTATGGCTACACCTTC. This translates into CASSSAQGNYGYTF.

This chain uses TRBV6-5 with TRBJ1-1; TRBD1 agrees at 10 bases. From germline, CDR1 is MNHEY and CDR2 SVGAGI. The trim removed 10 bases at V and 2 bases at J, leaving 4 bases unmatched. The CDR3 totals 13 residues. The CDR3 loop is CAIRDRGNTEAFF. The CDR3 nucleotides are TGTGCCATCCGGGACAGGGGAAACACTGAAGCTTTCTTT.

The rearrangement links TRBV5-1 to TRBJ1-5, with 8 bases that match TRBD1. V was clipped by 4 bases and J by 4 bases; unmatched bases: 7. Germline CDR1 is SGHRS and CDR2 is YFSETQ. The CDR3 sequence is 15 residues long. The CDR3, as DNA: TGCGCCAGCAGCGCCGGGACAGGAGATAATCAGCCCCAGCATTTT. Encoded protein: CASSAGTGDNQPQHF.